This T cell receptor beta chain emerged from a study of blood T cells in healthy people across ages. Study outcomes and limitations: Compared with aged donors, long-lived donors showed fewer expanded clones, suggesting selection. The study regarded diversity estimates from one million T cells as underestimates.

A J-beta primer mix and a sample-barcoded 5' primer were used in a second PCR of roughly 6 to 11 cycles. TCRdb independently ran MiXCR on the 5' RACE reads; one entry per CDR3 protein. The sample includes 980,000 or so distinct CDR3 sequences, around 48% of them seen just once. This clonotype occurred a few times. As yet, its antigen is unknown. CDR1 is SGHRS, CDR2 YFSETQ, per germline. The CDR3 has 16 residues. Trimming removed 2 bases from V and 2 bases from J, with 17 bases in between. The sample taken for sequencing was blood. This sequence was found in a man younger than 40 in good health. The rearrangement joins TRBV5-1 to TRBJ2-7; D might be TRBD1 (5 bases). The DNA for the CDR3 is TGCGCCAGCAGCTTCGGGTTGGGGCAGCAGCCCTACGAGCAGTACTTC. Its protein is CASSFGLGQQPYEQYF.